Below, 15 T cell receptor beta chains from the same sample are listed, as sequenced in a study of radiation and T cells in renal cell carcinoma. The time point was: baseline pretreatment blood. The treatment here: 15 Gy SBRT to primary tumor, nephrectomy 4 weeks later. Using immunoSEQ multiplex PCR, the repertoire was profiled, and TCRdb retains in-frame clones only, with some absent. The sample carries 150,000 or so clones, less than 90% recorded once. Sequenced material: blood, taken from a patient whose treatment included radiotherapy and nephrectomy. Receptors originate from a woman aged 65 to 85 with renal cell carcinoma.

This chain joins TRBV7-9 and TRBJ2-3; 9 nucleotides match TRBD1. CDR1 is SEHNR and CDR2 is FQNEAQ in the germline V gene (reference sequence). The CDR3 contains 15 residues. J gave up 4 bases and V 5 bases, and 7 bases lay outside the gene matches. The CDR3 region is CASSRGQGRADTQYF. CDR3 sequence (DNA): TGTGCCAGCAGCAGGGGACAGGGTCGGGCAGATACGCAGTATTTT.

This sequence joins TRBV30 and TRBJ2-3; 12 bases line up with TRBD2. V trimming: 3 bases; J trimming: 5 bases; junction bases outside the gene matches: 3. Germline V CDR1 and CDR2: GTSNPN, SVGIG (reference sequence). This CDR3 spans 14 amino acids. The CDR3: CAWRTLAGGDTQYF. The CDR3 nucleotides read TGTGCCTGGAGGACACTAGCGGGGGGAGATACGCAGTATTTT.

This chain uses TRBV7-2 with TRBJ1-5; D is unresolved. The V gene's germline CDR1 is SGHTA and CDR2 FQGNSA. Trimming shortened V by 1 base and J by 3 bases, and 7 bases separated the two germline ends. This CDR3 has 14 residues. CDR3 protein: CASSLDAVNQPQHF. In DNA form, the CDR3 reads TGTGCCAGCAGCTTAGACGCAGTCAATCAGCCCCAGCATTTT.

This rearrangement joins TRBV27 to TRBJ2-7; 8 bases fit TRBD1. J gave up 3 bases and V 4 bases, and 8 bases lay outside the gene matches. There are 15 residues in the CDR3. The germline gives CDR1 MNHEY, CDR2 SMNVEV (reference sequence). CDR3 protein: CASSSEDRAHYEQYF. The CDR3 region has the DNA TGTGCCAGCAGTTCCGAGGACAGGGCCCACTACGAGCAGTACTTC.

The chain recombines TRBV7-2 with TRBJ1-1; D might be TRBD1 (6 bases). The CDR3 runs 13 residues. Trimming removed 5 bases at V and 4 bases at J, with 11 bases between. The germline V gene encodes CDR1 SGHTA and CDR2 FQGNSA. The CDR3 DNA sequence: TGTGCCAGCAGCCAGGGGAGGGGCACTGAAGCTTTCTTT. This sequence encodes CASSQGRGTEAFF.

The rearrangement joins TRBV11-2 to TRBJ2-1; D not certain. This CDR3 has 12 amino acids. Trimming cost V 1 base and J 7 bases, with 5 bases left between them. CDR1 SGHAT and CDR2 FQNNGV come from the germline V gene. In DNA form, the CDR3 reads TGTGCCAGCAGCTTAGCTGGGAATGAGCAGTTCTTC. Its protein is CASSLAGNEQFF.

V and J are TRBV11-2 and TRBJ2-7; D gene uncertain. Germline V CDR1 and CDR2: SGHAT, FQNNGV. Trimming stripped 5 bases from V and 2 bases from J, with 16 bases between. The CDR3 totals 15 residues. The CDR3 region is CASSLHIEQTYEQYF. CDR3 nucleotide sequence: TGTGCCAGCAGCCTACACATAGAGCAGACCTACGAGCAGTACTTC.

On this clone itself: The same CDR3 arises from other DNA sequences in this sample as well. V is TRBV6-5 and J is TRBJ2-7; perhaps TRBD2 as D (5 bases). Germline V gives CDR1 MNHEY, CDR2 SVGAGI. V was trimmed by 4 bases and J by 0 bases, leaving 10 bases between them. CDR3 length equals 14 residues. For the CDR3, the DNA is TGTGCCAGCAGTTCCACGGGGAGCTCCTACGAGCAGTACTTC. It yields the protein CASSSTGSSYEQYF.

The chain has TRBV6-5 and TRBJ1-5; 7 positions agree with TRBD1. The CDR3 has 14 residues. V shed 6 bases, J shed 10 bases, and the junction held 12 bases outside the gene matches. Germline lookup yields CDR1 MNHEY and CDR2 SVGAGI. CDR3 in amino acids: CASSETGVSAPQHF. CDR3 DNA: TGTGCCAGCAGCGAAACAGGGGTGAGCGCTCCCCAGCATTTT.

V usage is TRBV6-5 and J usage is TRBJ2-1; no definite D call. V lost 6 bases and J 2 bases, leaving 14 bases between the germline ends. The length of the CDR3 is 15 residues. Germline CDR1 MNHEY, CDR2 SVGAGI. CDR3: CASSPTLGAYNEQFF. DNA of the CDR3: TGTGCCAGCAGCCCAACCCTTGGAGCCTACAATGAGCAGTTCTTC.

V gene TRBV5-4 combines with J gene TRBJ2-1, with 9 bases that match TRBD2. Germline CDR1 reads SGHNT; CDR2 reads YYREEE (reference sequence). V lost 4 bases to trimming and J lost 0 bases; unmatched junction nucleotides: 5. This CDR3 has 16 residues. CDR3 protein: CASSPSGGRSYNEQFF. DNA for the CDR3: TGTGCCAGCAGCCCGAGCGGGGGGCGCTCCTACAATGAGCAGTTCTTC.

V gene TRBV5-1 combines with J gene TRBJ2-2, with D possibly TRBD2 on 6 matching bases. The germline V gene encodes CDR1 SGHRS and CDR2 YFSETQ. The CDR3 is 15 residues long. Deletions cut 4 bases from V and 7 bases from J, with 17 bases between. The CDR3 sequence: CASSPRGGVNGELFF. DNA for the CDR3: TGCGCCAGCAGCCCCCGGGGCGGGGTGAACGGGGAGCTGTTTTTT.

The J gene is TRBJ1-3, the V gene TRBV11-3; no clear D. This CDR3 has 16 residues. The V and J ends lost 5 bases and 3 bases respectively, with 17 bases between them. Germline CDR1 SGHNT, CDR2 YENEEA. CDR3 nucleotides: TGTGCCAGCAGCCCCCAGAGGGCCCCAGATGGAAACACCATATATTTT. It encodes CASSPQRAPDGNTIYF.

The rearrangement uses TRBV6-1 and TRBJ2-3; D is possibly TRBD2 (6 bases). This CDR3 has 16 amino acids. The germline V gene encodes CDR1 MNHNS and CDR2 SASEGT. Deletions cut 4 bases from V and 1 base from J, with 15 bases between. The CDR3 region has the DNA TGTGCCAGCAGTGGGCAACGGGGGTTCGGCACAGATACGCAGTATTTT. Translating it yields CASSGQRGFGTDTQYF.

The chain has TRBV28 and TRBJ1-1, with 7 bases fitting TRBD1. V lost 6 bases, J lost 7 bases, and 5 bases stayed unmatched. This CDR3 has 12 residues. The germline V gene encodes CDR1 MDHEN and CDR2 SYDVKM. CDR3 DNA: TGTGCCAGCAGGAGGGGGCCGGGTGAAGCTTTCTTT. Translating gives CASRRGPGEAFF. The variable domain in full, with the rest retrieved from reference TRBV28 and TRBJ1-1, is DVKVTQSSRYLVKRTGEKVFLECVQDMDHENMFWYRQDPGLGLRLIYFSYDVKMKEKGDIPEGYSVSREKKERFSLILESASTNQTSMYLCASRRGPGEAFFGQGTRLTVV.